A single sample gave rise to the 20 T cell receptor beta chains below, sequenced in a study of blood T cell repertoires in COVID-19. Here immunoSEQ multiplex PCR was the method, and the copy in TCRdb shows in-frame clones only, minus some. Of over 150,000 clones in the sample, 87% were seen once. The specimen sequenced was peripheral blood. These receptors originate from a woman aged 55-70 years who had recovered from COVID-19.

The chain recombines TRBV29-1 with TRBJ2-2; D is undetermined. V lost 1 base to trimming and J lost 0 bases, with 12 bases between them. Germline CDR1 and CDR2: SQVTM and ANQGSEA. The CDR3 loop spans 16 amino acids. CDR3 residues: CSVEGVGTSNTGELFF. CDR3 nucleotides: TGCAGCGTTGAAGGGGTGGGCACTTCGAACACCGGGGAGCTGTTTTTT.

The chain joins TRBV24-1 to TRBJ2-5, with 8 bases matching TRBD1. The V and J ends lost 3 bases and 4 bases, in that order; junction bases with no gene match: 6. Germline CDR1 reads KGHDR; CDR2 reads SFDVKD. The CDR3 loop spans 15 amino acids. CDR3 loop: CATSDQTTGAETQYF. The CDR3 bases are TGTGCCACCAGTGATCAAACGACAGGGGCAGAGACCCAGTACTTC.

V is TRBV27 and J is TRBJ2-5; 14 positions agree with TRBD2. With V trimmed by 6 bases and J by 4 bases, 7 bases remained unmatched. Germline-derived CDR1 and CDR2 are MNHEY and SMNVEV (reference sequence). CDR3 size: 16 residues. The CDR3 DNA reads TGTGCCAGCAGGACTAGCGGGGGGGCCGTGTTAGAGACCCAGTACTTC. Its protein product is CASRTSGGAVLETQYF.

V is TRBV28 and J is TRBJ1-5, with no clear D. This CDR3 is built from 15 residues. Germline lookup yields CDR1 MDHEN and CDR2 SYDVKM. Trimming shortened V by 3 bases and J by 2 bases, and 11 bases separated the two germline ends. DNA of the CDR3: TGTGCCAGCAGTTTTCTCGTCGGAGGCAATCAGCCCCAGCATTTT. Translation gives CASSFLVGGNQPQHF.

The chain joins TRBV6-2 or TRBV6-3 to TRBJ1-2; D perhaps matches TRBD1 (5 bases). The CDR3 is 14 amino acids. Per germline, CDR1 MNHEY and CDR2 SVGEGT. V was shortened by 1 base and J by 2 bases, with 8 bases between the two germline ends. The CDR3 here is CASSYFQGNYGYTF. In nucleotides, the CDR3 is TGTGCCAGCAGTTACTTCCAGGGAAACTATGGCTACACCTTC.

The chain joins TRBV30 to TRBJ2-3; TRBD2 aligns across 13 bases. V lost 6 bases, J lost 5 bases, and 11 bases stayed unmatched. This CDR3 is built from 16 residues. Germline CDR1 and CDR2: GTSNPN and SVGIG (reference sequence). Written as DNA, the CDR3 is TGTGCCTGCCTTCCCGGACTAGCGGGGGAGGGAGATACGCAGTATTTT. Translation gives CACLPGLAGEGDTQYF.

This clone was detected a few times. The J gene is TRBJ1-6, the V gene TRBV18; D not resolved. CDR1 KGHSH and CDR2 LQKENI come from the germline V gene. The CDR3 is made up of 15 amino acids. V lost 3 bases, J lost 8 bases, and 14 bases lay in between. CDR3 DNA sequence: TGTGCCAGCTCACCCTCTCCAGGAGCGGATTCACCCCTCCACTTT. It is translated as CASSPSPGADSPLHF.

The rearrangement joins TRBV24-1 to TRBJ2-7; D gene unclear. The CDR3 sequence is 14 residues long. Trimming stripped 2 bases from V and 3 bases from J, with 10 bases between. CDR1 and CDR2 from the germline V gene are KGHDR and SFDVKD. The DNA of the CDR3 is TGTGCCACCAGTGATTCCCGGTCCGTCTACGAGCAGTACTTC. Residues: CATSDSRSVYEQYF.

V and J are TRBV5-1 and TRBJ2-1; D gene unclear. The germline CDR1 and CDR2 sequences are SGHRS and YFSETQ. V lost 2 bases and J 3 bases, leaving 15 bases between the germline ends. CDR3 length: 16 residues. CDR3 amino acids: CASSLDPGSFYNEQFF. The CDR3 bases are TGCGCCAGCAGCTTAGACCCGGGTTCCTTCTACAATGAGCAGTTCTTC.

The genes are TRBV19 and TRBJ1-4, with a possible D match to TRBD1 (5 bases). This CDR3 is 14 amino acids long. Germline V gene data show CDR1 as LNHDA and CDR2 as SQIVND (reference sequence). V was cut by 6 bases and J by 4 bases, with 12 bases left in between. Here the CDR3 reads CASRRTPSNEKLFF. CDR3 sequence (DNA): TGTGCCAGTAGAAGGACACCTAGTAATGAAAAACTGTTTTTT.

The CDR3 here is CASSLSPDRLGYEQYF. The CDR3 region has the DNA TGTGCCAGCAGTTTGTCTCCTGACAGGTTGGGCTACGAGCAGTACTTC. J is TRBJ2-7 and V is TRBV28, with a possible D match to TRBD1 (6 bases). This CDR3 is built from 16 residues. CDR1 and CDR2 from the germline V gene are MDHEN and SYDVKM. Trimming took off 3 bases at V and 3 bases at J, with 18 bases between the two ends.

This sequence joins TRBV5-1 and TRBJ2-1; the match to TRBD2 covers 14 bases. Germline lookup yields CDR1 SGHRS and CDR2 YFSETQ. This CDR3 region has 19 residues. J lost 0 bases, V lost 4 bases, and 9 bases had no gene match. As DNA, the CDR3 is TGCGCCAGCAGCATCCCGGGACTAGCGGGGGCCAGCTCCTACAATGAGCAGTTCTTC. This codes for CASSIPGLAGASSYNEQFF. Complete variable domain (other parts from reference TRBV5-1 and TRBJ2-1): KAGVTQTPRYLIKTRGQQVTLSCSPISGHRSVSWYQQTPGQGLQFLFEYFSETQRNKGNFPGRFSGRQFSNSRSEMNVSTLELGDSALYLCASSIPGLAGASSYNEQFFGPGTRLTVL.

The rearrangement joins TRBV28 to TRBJ1-5, with TRBD1 identical over 8 bases. V shed 5 bases, J shed 7 bases, and the junction held 7 bases outside the gene matches. The CDR3 runs to 14 residues. Germline lookup yields CDR1 MDHEN and CDR2 SYDVKM. The CDR3: CASSQRQGRQPQHF. The CDR3 bases are TGTGCCAGCAGTCAAAGACAGGGGAGGCAGCCCCAGCATTTT.

This chain links TRBV5-1 with TRBJ2-3; perhaps TRBD1 as D (5 bases). The germline gives CDR1 SGHRS, CDR2 YFSETQ. V was cut by 1 base and J by 2 bases, with 11 bases left in between. This CDR3 has 15 amino acids. The CDR3 sequence is CASSLQGSDTDTQYF. The CDR3, as DNA: TGCGCCAGCAGCTTGCAGGGTTCGGACACAGATACGCAGTATTTT.

The chain has TRBV5-1 and TRBJ1-6; D perhaps matches TRBD1 (5 bases). The CDR3 covers 15 residues. Trimming stripped 3 bases from V and 10 bases from J, with 17 bases between. Looked up from germline, CDR1 is SGHRS and CDR2 is YFSETQ. The CDR3, as DNA: TGCGCCAGCAGCTGGGCGTTAGGGGAGGACTCACCCCTCCACTTT. Amino acid sequence: CASSWALGEDSPLHF.

The V call is TRBV7-9, the J call TRBJ1-5; TRBD1 might be the D (6 bases). The germline CDR1 and CDR2 sequences are SEHNR and FQNEAQ (reference sequence). Trimming pared 3 bases from V and 1 base from J, leaving 10 bases between. The CDR3 has 15 residues. The chain's CDR3 is CASSLRGGSNQPQHF. The CDR3 region has the DNA TGTGCCAGCAGCTTGAGGGGGGGGAGCAATCAGCCCCAGCATTTT.

This chain links TRBV6-5 with TRBJ1-2; weak D call: TRBD1 (5 bases). V lost 5 bases and J lost 4, with 17 bases in between. Per germline, CDR1 MNHEY and CDR2 SVGAGI. CDR3 size: 15 residues. CDR3 sequence (DNA): TGTGCCAGCAGTCTTTTTTCGGGGACTGCCTATGGCTACACCTTC. Residues: CASSLFSGTAYGYTF.

V is TRBV4-3 and J is TRBJ2-3; 9 bases are a match to TRBD2. This CDR3 region has 18 residues. From germline, CDR1 is LGHNA and CDR2 YSLEER. After removal of 0 bases from V and 5 bases from J, the junction contained 12 bases not matched to a gene. CDR3 sequence: CASSQDYSKRGAQDTQYF. CDR3 nucleotide sequence: TGCGCCAGCAGCCAAGATTATAGTAAGCGGGGGGCCCAAGATACGCAGTATTTT.

This clone was observed once. The J gene is TRBJ1-2, the V gene TRBV6-5, with 9 bases that match TRBD1. Per the germline V gene, CDR1 is MNHEY and CDR2 is SVGAGI. After removal of 10 bases from V and 11 bases from J, the junction contained 8 bases not matched to a gene. CDR3 length: 11 residues. The CDR3 nucleotides are TGTGCCATCCGGGGACAGGGAGTATACACCTTC. Amino acids: CAIRGQGVYTF.

The V call is TRBV7-9, the J call TRBJ2-3; no clear D gene. V was trimmed by 4 bases and J by 5 bases, leaving 10 bases between them. The CDR3 is made up of 13 amino acids. The V gene's germline CDR1 is SEHNR and CDR2 FQNEAQ (reference sequence). The CDR3 region is CASSSVPGDTQYF. CDR3 DNA: TGTGCCAGCAGCTCAGTCCCGGGAGATACGCAGTATTTT.